This T cell receptor (beta chain) derives from a study of cytomegalovirus exposure and HLA in healthy donors. Study-level information: For the approximately 400 genotyped donors, 65% to 90% fell within the Caucasian-associated ancestry cluster. Overall study results and limits: A missense variant in DCLRE1C was later tied to TCR beta V- and J-gene trimming.

Although they were nominally healthy when sampled, donors likely had unrecorded immune exposures. PCR involved 60 Vbeta and 13 Jbeta primers. The assay was immunoSEQ multiplex PCR, and TCRdb's table has in-frame clones only and misses some. Its listing shows 100,000 to 150,000 clones. A note on this clone: Its antigen is as yet unknown.

Trimming cost V 0 bases and J 3 bases; bases outside gene matches: 7. The CDR3 runs to 16 residues. Germline CDR1 and CDR2: MNHNY and SVGAGI (reference sequence). Sequencing was carried out using PBMCs. The TCR was taken from a man aged 35 to 55 in good health and CMV-seronegative. The V call is TRBV6-6, the J call TRBJ2-7, with TRBD2 matching over 8 bases. The CDR3 protein is CASSYSPAGAIYEQYF. The CDR3 DNA is TGTGCCAGCAGTTACTCCCCAGCGGGAGCGATCTACGAGCAGTACTTC.